These 10 T cell receptor beta chains share one sample of origin, sequenced in a study of OX40 agonist ivuxolimab in advanced cancers. Here immunoSEQ multiplex PCR was the method, and the copy in TCRdb shows in-frame clones only, minus some. Altogether roughly 50,000 clones are present, around four fifths being singletons, with the ten largest covering about 1.2%. Specimen: CD4+ or CD8+ T cells sorted from blood, collected in a trial of the OX40 agonist ivuxolimab. The source is an adult with an advanced solid tumor such as melanoma, head and neck, liver or kidney cancer.

The CDR3 loop reads CASSQQQSYEQYF. For the CDR3, the DNA is TGCGCCAGCAGCCAACAACAGTCCTACGAGCAGTACTTC. The gene calls are TRBV4-1 and TRBJ2-7; D not certain. V was cut by 2 bases and J by 1 base, with 6 bases left in between. CDR3 length: 13 amino acids. Looked up from germline, CDR1 is MGHRA and CDR2 is YSYEKL.

The chain combines TRBV5-6 with TRBJ2-7; 8 bases agree with TRBD2. Losses at the gene ends were 5 bases for V and 2 bases for J; bases not matched to a gene: 6. Germline V CDR1 and CDR2: SGHDT, YYEEEE. CDR3 length equals 14 residues. CDR3 protein: CASRGREGAYEQYF. The CDR3, as DNA: TGTGCCAGCAGGGGTCGGGAGGGAGCCTACGAGCAGTACTTC.

The rearrangement links TRBV25-1 to TRBJ2-2; the D gene is possibly TRBD2 (5 bases). V was trimmed by 5 bases and J by 1 base, leaving 14 bases between them. CDR3 length: 16 residues. In germline, CDR1 is MGHDK, CDR2 SYGVNS. The CDR3 DNA follows: TGTGCCAGCAGTTTGAGTGGCGGACTGAACACCGGGGAGCTGTTTTTT. Translation gives CASSLSGGLNTGELFF.

V usage is TRBV15 and J usage is TRBJ2-3; 9 nucleotides match TRBD1. Germline-derived CDR1 and CDR2 are LNHNV and YYDKDF (reference sequence). The CDR3 contains 19 residues. Trimming cost V 1 base and J 7 bases; bases outside gene matches: 18. The CDR3, as DNA: TGTGCCACCAGCAGAGTTAAAGGTTCGGGACAGGGTCTTAAAAATACGCAGTATTTT. Protein sequence: CATSRVKGSGQGLKNTQYF.

The chain is built from TRBV5-6 and TRBJ1-4; D gene ambiguous. CDR3 length equals 14 residues. Trimming took off 5 bases at V and 3 bases at J, with 11 bases between the two ends. CDR1 and CDR2 from the germline V gene are SGHDT and YYEEEE. DNA for the CDR3: TGTGCCAGCAGGGGGAAGGGCTCTAATGAAAAACTGTTTTTT. It encodes CASRGKGSNEKLFF.

The rearrangement joins TRBV7-9 to TRBJ2-3, with D unclear. The germline CDR1 and CDR2 sequences are SEHNR and FQNEAQ (reference sequence). The CDR3 extends over 14 amino acids. V dropped 7 bases and J dropped 2 bases, with 13 bases sitting between them. The CDR3 DNA is TGTGCCAGCAACCGAGTCACATCCACAGATACGCAGTATTTT. Translation gives CASNRVTSTDTQYF.

The chain links TRBV6-5 to TRBJ2-7; D is perhaps TRBD1 (5 bases). Germline CDR1 and CDR2: MNHEY and SVGAGI. The CDR3 contains 13 residues. Trimming took 7 bases from V and 4 from J, leaving 14 bases between them. This CDR3 is CASTAGNRYEQYF. The CDR3 DNA reads TGTGCCAGCACCGCAGGGAATCGGTACGAGCAGTACTTC.

The V and J genes are TRBV27 and TRBJ2-7, with TRBD1 identical over 8 bases. The junction had 7 bases not matched to a gene; V was cut back by 1 base and J by 5 bases. This CDR3 region has 15 residues. The germline CDR1 and CDR2 sequences are MNHEY and SMNVEV (reference sequence). CDR3 amino acids: CASSLWGQERDEQYF. The CDR3 nucleotides read TGTGCCAGCAGTTTATGGGGACAGGAACGAGACGAGCAGTACTTC.

V gene TRBV18 combines with J gene TRBJ2-1; a weak D match, TRBD1 (5 bases). Germline-derived CDR1 and CDR2 are KGHSH and LQKENI. The CDR3 is 15 residues long. Trimming cost V 3 bases and J 2 bases, with 11 bases left between them. Written as DNA, the CDR3 is TGTGCCAGCTCACCTCAGGGTGGCCCCTACAATGAGCAGTTCTTC. Protein sequence: CASSPQGGPYNEQFF.

The chain uses TRBV6-6 and TRBJ2-7; no reliable D call. Trimming cost V 0 bases and J 5 bases, with 5 bases left between them. CDR3 length: 12 amino acids. Germline CDR1 is MNHNY and CDR2 is SVGAGI (reference sequence). For the CDR3, the DNA is TGTGCCAGCAGTTACTCGCGAGACGAGCAGTACTTC. Translating gives CASSYSRDEQYF.